The 11 T cell receptor beta chains reported below all come from one sample, sequenced in a study of T cell changes during pregnancy in multiple sclerosis. The protocol was immunoSEQ multiplex PCR, while the TCRdb copy is restricted to in-frame clones and leaves out a portion. The sample shows some 60,000 clones, 80% to 95% of them seen only once. Material: peripheral blood, obtained in the third trimester of pregnancy. Every receptor here comes from a female donor in good health, enrolled as a control in a pregnancy study.

The V call is TRBV19, the J call TRBJ2-2, with TRBD1 as a possible D gene (6 bases). Germline CDR1 and CDR2: LNHDA and SQIVND (reference sequence). V lost 7 bases to trimming and J lost 4 bases, with 19 bases between them. The CDR3 runs 16 residues. CDR3 protein: CASINLERGITGELFF. In nucleotides, the CDR3 is TGTGCCAGTATAAATCTTGAAAGGGGGATCACCGGGGAGCTGTTTTTT.

For the CDR3, the DNA is TGTGCCAGCAGCGTAGATGGTCAGGGTAGGGACGAGCAGTACTTC. It specifies CASSVDGQGRDEQYF. The chain joins TRBV9 to TRBJ2-7; the D gene is possibly TRBD1 (5 bases). The V end was cut by 0 bases, the J end by 5 bases, with 15 bases between. Looked up from germline, CDR1 is SGDLS and CDR2 is YYNGEE. The CDR3 has 15 residues.

This sequence joins TRBV11-2 and TRBJ2-5, with 13 bases that match TRBD2. Trimming at V came to 1 base and at J to 1 base, leaving 6 bases not matched to a gene. The CDR3 contains 18 residues. Germline lookup yields CDR1 SGHAT and CDR2 FQNNGV. CDR3 residues: CASSLGQGLAGFQETQYF. Written as DNA, the CDR3 is TGTGCCAGCAGCTTAGGGCAGGGACTAGCGGGATTCCAAGAGACCCAGTACTTC.

V gene TRBV5-5 combines with J gene TRBJ2-5, with D perhaps TRBD2 (5 bases). V was shortened by 4 bases and J by 5 bases, with 15 bases between the two germline ends. CDR3 length: 14 amino acids. CDR1 and CDR2 (germline): SGHKS, YYEKEE (reference sequence). The CDR3 bases are TGTGCCAGCAGCAAACTCGACGGCGGGGAGACCCAGTACTTC. This codes for CASSKLDGGETQYF.

The J gene is TRBJ2-7, the V gene TRBV10-2; 13 nucleotides match TRBD2. This CDR3 is 14 amino acids long. The V gene end was trimmed by 8 bases and the J gene end by 6 bases; junction bases not matched to a gene: 7. Germline V gene data show CDR1 as WSHSY and CDR2 as SAAADI. The CDR3 DNA reads as TGCGCCAGCTGGACTAGCGGGAGTAAAAGCGAGCAGTACTTC. Translated, it gives CASWTSGSKSEQYF.

The rearrangement joins TRBV5-6 to TRBJ1-1; the D is unclear. The germline CDR1 and CDR2 sequences are SGHDT and YYEEEE. This CDR3 comprises 15 residues. Trimming removed 1 base from V and 1 base from J, with 11 bases in between. The CDR3 bases are TGTGCCAGCAGCTTGCAAAGCCGTCAGAACACTGAAGCTTTCTTT. Translating gives CASSLQSRQNTEAFF.

This clone was detected only a few times. V and J are TRBV19 and TRBJ1-1, with D hard to call. The CDR3 totals 13 residues. Trimming removed 7 bases at V and 8 bases at J, with 17 bases between. The germline V gene has CDR1 LNHDA and CDR2 SQIVND (reference sequence). CDR3: CASTFRGSFEAFF. The CDR3 nucleotides are TGTGCCAGTACCTTCCGGGGAAGTTTCGAAGCTTTCTTT.

The chain couples TRBV15 to TRBJ2-3; 10 positions agree with TRBD2. The ends lost 8 bases at V and 5 bases at J; junction bases unmatched: 22. The germline CDR1 and CDR2 sequences are LNHNV and YYDKDF (reference sequence). The CDR3 totals 19 residues. The CDR3 DNA reads as TGTGCCACCGGTGGCCCGAGGGCTAGCGGGAGAAGGATGCTAGATACGCAGTATTTT. This gives the protein CATGGPRASGRRMLDTQYF.

The DNA of the CDR3 is TGTGCCAGCAGACTACCGGGACAGGGTCGCAATGAGCAGTTCTTC. Protein: CASRLPGQGRNEQFF. The chain employs TRBV5-4 and TRBJ2-1, with 9 bases fitting TRBD1. This CDR3 region has 15 residues. V lost 5 bases and J lost 6; bases outside the gene matches: 9. Germline lookup yields CDR1 SGHNT and CDR2 YYREEE (reference sequence).

This sequence joins TRBV2 and TRBJ1-1; 9 bases fit TRBD1. This CDR3 region has 14 residues. Trimming removed 1 base from V and 4 bases from J; junction bases left unmatched: 1. From germline, CDR1 is SNHLY and CDR2 FYNNEI. The CDR3 loop reads CASSEVTGGTEAFF. CDR3 nucleotides: TGTGCCAGCAGTGAAGTGACAGGGGGCACTGAAGCTTTCTTT.

The V and J genes are TRBV9 and TRBJ2-5; D remains ambiguous. V shed 0 bases and J shed 7 bases, with 10 bases lying between them. The V gene's germline CDR1 is SGDLS and CDR2 YYNGEE. CDR3 length: 13 amino acids. CDR3 DNA sequence: TGTGCCAGCAGCGTAGGGCTAGATGCGACCCAGTACTTC. Encoded protein: CASSVGLDATQYF. Full variable domain (remainder filled in from reference TRBV9 and TRBJ2-5): DSGVTQTPKHLITATGQRVTLRCSPRSGDLSVYWYQQSLDQGLQFLIQYYNGEERAKGNILERFSAQQFPDLHSELNLSSLELGDSALYFCASSVGLDATQYFGPGTRLLVL.